The rows below give T cell receptor beta chains drawn from one sample of a study of shared clonotypes between healthy human individuals. The repertoire was sequenced with immunoSEQ multiplex PCR; TCRdb's copy has only in-frame clones and lacks some. The table lists about 590,000 clones, around 95% of them singletons, with around 0.097% in the top ten. Source material: naive CD8+ T cells sorted from blood. The receptor source for this set is a woman younger than 45 in good health. Each CDR3 is given with its conserved first and last residue. D genes are given only for firm matches. For some rows the clone size is stated as once, few or many, or as a class when expanded; others skip it.

J gene: TRBJ1-3; V gene: TRBV10-3; D gene: -; clone size: -; CDR3 DNA: TGTGCCATCAGTGTCAGGGGTTGGAACACCATATATTTT; CDR3 protein: CAISVRGWNTIYF
J gene: TRBJ2-2; V gene: TRBV6-5; D gene: -; clone size: few; CDR3 DNA: TGTGCCAGCAGTCGAGGTGGCGGGGAGCTGTTTTTT; CDR3 protein: CASSRGGGELFF
J gene: TRBJ1-1; V gene: TRBV7-9; D gene: -; clone size: -; CDR3 DNA: TGTGCCAGCAGCTTAGTATATGGTAACACTGAAGCTTTCTTT; CDR3 protein: CASSLVYGNTEAFF
J gene: TRBJ2-1; V gene: TRBV18; D gene: -; clone size: once; CDR3 DNA: TGTGCCAGCTCACCACCCGCTGACCCAGAGCAGTTCTTC; CDR3 protein: CASSPPADPEQFF
J gene: TRBJ2-5; V gene: TRBV2; D gene: -; clone size: -; CDR3 DNA: TGTGCCAGCCTCGGGGTCTACCAAGAGACCCAGTACTTC; CDR3 protein: CASLGVYQETQYF
J gene: TRBJ2-3; V gene: TRBV27; D gene: -; clone size: -; CDR3 DNA: TGTGCCAGCAGTCCCCTTGGGGGAGCTGTAGATACGCAGTATTTT; CDR3 protein: CASSPLGGAVDTQYF
J gene: TRBJ2-7; V gene: TRBV5-4; D gene: -; clone size: -; CDR3 DNA: TGTGCCAGCAGCTTGGGACAGACCAACTACGAGCAGTACTTC; CDR3 protein: CASSLGQTNYEQYF
J gene: TRBJ2-7; V gene: TRBV2; D gene: -; clone size: -; CDR3 DNA: TGTGCCAGTTTAAGCTCCCACGCGGTTGAGGACGAGCAGTACTTC; CDR3 protein: CASLSSHAVEDEQYF
J gene: TRBJ2-1; V gene: TRBV27; D gene: TRBD2; clone size: once; CDR3 DNA: TGTGCCAGCACCCGTAGCGGGGCCGGGAAAAATGAGCAGTTCTTC; CDR3 protein: CASTRSGAGKNEQFF
J gene: TRBJ2-6; V gene: TRBV4-1; D gene: -; clone size: -; CDR3 DNA: TGCGCCAGCAGCCAAGAAAAGGGCTCGGGGCCCGGGGCCAACGTCCTGACTTTC; CDR3 protein: CASSQEKGSGPGANVLTF
J gene: TRBJ1-4; V gene: TRBV21-1; D gene: -; clone size: -; CDR3 DNA: TGTGCCAGGTATCGTGGGGAAAAACTGTTTTTT; CDR3 protein: CARYRGEKLFF
J gene: TRBJ2-7; V gene: TRBV2; D gene: TRBD2; clone size: -; CDR3 DNA: TGTGCCAGCAATCCTTCGGGCGGGGGTGTCTACGAGCAGTACTTC; CDR3 protein: CASNPSGGGVYEQYF
J gene: TRBJ2-7; V gene: TRBV7-9; D gene: TRBD1; clone size: -; CDR3 DNA: TGTGCCAGCAGTTTAGGCCGGGACAGGGTCGCCTACGAGCAGTACTTC; CDR3 protein: CASSLGRDRVAYEQYF
J gene: TRBJ1-1; V gene: TRBV28; D gene: -; clone size: once; CDR3 DNA: TGTGCCAGCAGCCAGACGGACCCCAACACTGAAGCTTTCTTT; CDR3 protein: CASSQTDPNTEAFF
J gene: TRBJ2-7; V gene: TRBV11-2; D gene: -; clone size: few; CDR3 DNA: TGTGCCAGCAGCTTATCGTCCGAGCAGTACTTC; CDR3 protein: CASSLSSEQYF
J gene: TRBJ2-1; V gene: TRBV5-4; D gene: TRBD2; clone size: -; CDR3 DNA: TGTGCCAGCAGCTTTTCGGGACTAGTTTACAATGAGCAGTTCTTC; CDR3 protein: CASSFSGLVYNEQFF
J gene: TRBJ1-2; V gene: TRBV7-8; D gene: TRBD1; clone size: -; CDR3 DNA: TGTGCCAGCAGCCCATACCGTAACGGGGGACAGGGGAACTATGGCTACACCTTC; CDR3 protein: CASSPYRNGGQGNYGYTF
J gene: TRBJ1-5; V gene: TRBV27; D gene: -; clone size: -; CDR3 DNA: TGTGCCAGCAGGCCCGCCGGCCAACCGGGACTCAATCAGCCCCAGCATTTT; CDR3 protein: CASRPAGQPGLNQPQHF
J gene: TRBJ2-2; V gene: TRBV7-8; D gene: -; clone size: -; CDR3 DNA: TGTGCCAGCAGCTCTCTACAGGGTTTCAACACCGGGGAGCTGTTTTTT; CDR3 protein: CASSSLQGFNTGELFF
J gene: TRBJ2-7; V gene: TRBV27; D gene: TRBD1; clone size: -; CDR3 DNA: TGTGCCAGCAGTTTCGGACAGGGTTCCTACGAGCAGTACTTC; CDR3 protein: CASSFGQGSYEQYF
J gene: TRBJ2-1; V gene: TRBV5-4; D gene: -; clone size: -; CDR3 DNA: TGTGCCAGCAGCGCCGGGGGATACAATGAGCAGTTCTTC; CDR3 protein: CASSAGGYNEQFF
J gene: TRBJ2-1; V gene: TRBV6-6; D gene: -; clone size: -; CDR3 DNA: TGTGCCAGCAGCAGTCTCCGGGCGGGCAACTACAATGAGCAGTTCTTC; CDR3 protein: CASSSLRAGNYNEQFF